What follows are 10 T cell receptor beta chains derived from one specimen sequenced in a study of STAT3 mutations in large granular lymphocyte leukemia (dated by TCRdb to the late 2010s). Broader findings and caveats from the paper: Every T-LGLL patient showed at least one immunodominant TCRbeta clonotype, and about half showed multiple immunodominant subclonotypes.

Their specific antigens are unknown. The library relied on the immunoSEQ multiplex PCR assay. What TCRdb holds here is the immuneACCESS table cut down to in-frame rearrangements. Part of the clones is not present; checked against another copy, under half of the missing clones reflect an unresolved V gene, and the others are unexplained. This sample gives some 27,000 clones in total; over 60% of them show up just once. The ten largest clones take up about 29% of the sample. The specimen sequenced was peripheral blood mononuclear cells. The receptors come from a woman in her 50s with T-cell large granular lymphocyte leukemia. Some clones in this sample may be carry-over from other donors' samples. The age is the age at diagnosis.

V is TRBV13 and J is TRBJ2-2; D gene uncertain. The CDR3 extends over 13 amino acids. The V gene's germline CDR1 is PRHDT and CDR2 FYEKMQ (reference sequence). Trimming removed 0 bases from V and 4 bases from J, with 3 bases in between. The CDR3 coding sequence is TGTGCCAGCAGCTTAGGATTCACCGGGGAGCTGTTTTTT. Its translation: CASSLGFTGELFF. Based on the CDR3 plus reference TRBV13 and TRBJ2-2, the full variable domain is AAGVIQSPRHLIKEKRETATLKCYPIPRHDTVYWYQQGPGQDPQFLISFYEKMQSDKGSIPDRFSAQQFSDYHSELNMSSLELGDSALYFCASSLGFTGELFFGEGSRLTVL.

The rearrangement links TRBV30 to TRBJ2-2; 11 positions agree with TRBD1. The J segment lost 4 bases and the V segment lost 2 bases, leaving 3 bases of the junction unmatched. Germline CDR1 GTSNPN, CDR2 SVGIG (reference sequence). The CDR3 extends over 15 amino acids. CDR3 sequence reads: CAWSKGQGVTGELFF. The CDR3 DNA reads as TGTGCCTGGAGTAAGGGACAGGGGGTCACCGGGGAGCTGTTTTTT.

The rearrangement links TRBV23-1 to TRBJ1-5, with D maybe TRBD1 (5 bases). TRBV23-1 is treated as an ORF (open reading frame) with a function not yet certain. Trimming stripped 4 bases from V and 1 base from J, with 14 bases between. The CDR3 extends over 16 amino acids. The CDR3 protein is CASSLPGGDSNQPQHF. The CDR3 DNA reads TGCGCCAGCAGTCTACCAGGCGGGGACAGCAATCAGCCCCAGCATTTT.

There are a few counts of this clone. The chain carries TRBV6-1 and TRBJ1-2; D is undetermined. This CDR3 spans 10 amino acids. From germline, CDR1 is MNHNS and CDR2 SASEGT. Trimming cost V 2 bases and J 10 bases, with 5 bases left between them. The CDR3 region is CASSELLYTF. In nucleotides, the CDR3 is TGTGCCAGCAGTGAACTTCTCTACACCTTC.

The gene calls are TRBV5-1 and TRBJ1-5; D is perhaps TRBD1 (5 bases). V was shortened by 4 bases and J by 6 bases, with 14 bases between the two germline ends. The germline gives CDR1 SGHRS, CDR2 YFSETQ. The CDR3 loop spans 14 amino acids. In DNA, the CDR3 is TGCGCCAGCAGCCTGGATTTAAGGGGTCAGCCCCAGCATTTT. Its protein product is CASSLDLRGQPQHF.

The J gene is TRBJ2-1, the V gene TRBV4-3, with 11 nucleotides matching TRBD2. The CDR3 contains 19 residues. V was pared by 1 base and J by 4 bases, with 12 bases of the junction left unmatched. The germline V gene encodes CDR1 LGHNA and CDR2 YSLEER. This CDR3 reads CASSQGRLAGLSRYNEQFF. The CDR3 DNA is TGCGCCAGCAGCCAAGGTCGACTAGCGGGACTTTCACGATACAATGAGCAGTTCTTC.

CDR3 sequence: CASSSTGTGLEQYF. CDR3 nucleotides: TGTGCCAGTAGCTCGACCGGGACAGGGCTCGAGCAGTACTTC. This chain joins TRBV19 and TRBJ2-7, with 9 positions matching TRBD1. V gave up 6 bases and J gave up 6 bases; unmatched junction bases: 9. Germline CDR1 is LNHDA and CDR2 is SQIVND (reference sequence). The CDR3 contains 14 residues.

The chain uses TRBV29-1 and TRBJ2-6, with a weak D call TRBD1 (5 bases). Germline V gives CDR1 SQVTM, CDR2 ANQGSEA. The length of the CDR3 is 15 residues. The germline V and J ends were trimmed by 5 bases and 0 bases, with 11 bases remaining between them. CDR3 residues: CSVLDTRSGANVLTF. For the CDR3, the DNA is TGCAGCGTTTTGGACACCCGCTCTGGGGCCAACGTCCTGACTTTC.

The rearrangement joins TRBV4-1 to TRBJ1-1; the match to TRBD1 covers 7 bases. CDR3 length: 18 residues. After removal of 4 bases from V and 0 bases from J, the junction contained 14 bases not matched to a gene. From germline, CDR1 is MGHRA and CDR2 YSYEKL. This CDR3 is CASSLSPVTQGVNTEAFF. The CDR3 DNA follows: TGCGCCAGCAGCCTCTCCCCCGTAACCCAGGGGGTGAACACTGAAGCTTTCTTT.

V and J are TRBV7-9 and TRBJ2-7; D is ambiguous. This CDR3 region has 13 residues. Germline CDR1 and CDR2: SEHNR and FQNEAQ (reference sequence). V dropped 10 bases and J dropped 10 bases, with 23 bases sitting between them. CDR3 region: CATQNPGFPVQYF. In nucleotides, the CDR3 is TGTGCCACCCAAAACCCCGGGTTTCCAGTTCAGTACTTC.